This TCR beta chain was captured by sequencing in a study of T cell responses to AZD1222 COVID-19 vaccine. Study results and limitations: Targeting of unmutated variant regions was reportedly seen in nearly half of spike-specific TCRs. The sample set comprised mostly white British donors with more females, and clonal diversity was possibly underestimated.

Some clones are missing from TCRdb's copy, which holds only in-frame ones; the method was immunoSEQ multiplex PCR. Of about 200,000 clones listed, 88% are singletons. V was pared by 5 bases and J by 9 bases, with 9 bases of the junction left unmatched. There are 14 residues in the CDR3. The germline V gene has CDR1 SNHLY and CDR2 FYNNEI. For this clone: Its antigen is unidentified.

The receptor's source is an adult in good health. Sequencing was performed on peripheral blood, taken on day 0 of AZD1222 vaccination. V usage is TRBV2 and J usage is TRBJ2-1, with 8 bases matching TRBD2. The CDR3: CASSFPGLVREQFF. In DNA form, the CDR3 reads TGTGCCAGCAGTTTCCCGGGACTAGTCCGTGAGCAGTTCTTC. Based on the CDR3 plus reference TRBV2 and TRBJ2-1, the full variable domain is EPEVTQTPSHQVTQMGQEVILRCVPISNHLYFYWYRQILGQKVEFLVSFYNNEISEKSEIFDDQFSVERPDGSNFTLKIRSTKLEDSAMYFCASSFPGLVREQFFGPGTRLTVL.